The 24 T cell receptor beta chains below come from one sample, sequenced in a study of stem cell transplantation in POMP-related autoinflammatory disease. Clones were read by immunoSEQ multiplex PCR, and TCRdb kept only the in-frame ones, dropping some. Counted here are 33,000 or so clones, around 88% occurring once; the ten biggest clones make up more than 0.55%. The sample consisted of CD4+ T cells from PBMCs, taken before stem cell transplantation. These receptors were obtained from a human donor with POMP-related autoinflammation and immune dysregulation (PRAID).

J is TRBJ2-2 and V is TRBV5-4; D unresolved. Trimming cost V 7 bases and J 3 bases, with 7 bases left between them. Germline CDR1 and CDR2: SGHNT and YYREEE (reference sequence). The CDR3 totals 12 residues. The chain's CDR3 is CASGRYTGELFF. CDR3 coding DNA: TGTGCCAGCGGCAGGTACACCGGGGAGCTGTTTTTT.

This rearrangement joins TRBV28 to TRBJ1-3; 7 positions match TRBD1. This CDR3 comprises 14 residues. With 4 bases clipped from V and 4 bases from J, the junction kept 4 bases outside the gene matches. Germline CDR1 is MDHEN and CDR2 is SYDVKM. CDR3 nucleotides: TGTGCCAGCAGTTCCAGGGGGAACGGAAACACCATATATTTT. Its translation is CASSSRGNGNTIYF.

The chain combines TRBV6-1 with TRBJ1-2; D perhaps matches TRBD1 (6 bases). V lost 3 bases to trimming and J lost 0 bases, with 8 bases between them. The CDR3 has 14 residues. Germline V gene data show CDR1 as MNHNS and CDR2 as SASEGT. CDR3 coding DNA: TGTGCCAGCAGTGAGACAGGCTCTAACTATGGCTACACCTTC. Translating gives CASSETGSNYGYTF.

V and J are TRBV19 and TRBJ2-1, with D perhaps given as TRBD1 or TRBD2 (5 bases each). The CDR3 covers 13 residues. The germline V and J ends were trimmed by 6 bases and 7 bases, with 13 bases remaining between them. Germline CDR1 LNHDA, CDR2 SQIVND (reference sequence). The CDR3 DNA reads TGTGCCAGTAGAAATAGGGGACCGAATGAGCAGTTCTTC. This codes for CASRNRGPNEQFF.

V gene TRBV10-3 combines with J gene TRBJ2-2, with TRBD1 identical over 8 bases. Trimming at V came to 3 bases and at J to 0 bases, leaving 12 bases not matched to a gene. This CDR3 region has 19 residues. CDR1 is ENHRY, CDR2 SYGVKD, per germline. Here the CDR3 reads CAISDLQLTGEANTGELFF. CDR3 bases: TGTGCCATCAGTGATCTTCAATTGACAGGGGAGGCGAACACCGGGGAGCTGTTTTTT.

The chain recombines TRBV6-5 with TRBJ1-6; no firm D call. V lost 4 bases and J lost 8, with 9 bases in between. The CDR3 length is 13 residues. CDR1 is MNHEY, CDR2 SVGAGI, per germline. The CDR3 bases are TGTGCCAGCAGTTTTGTAGGCGATTCACCCCTCCACTTT. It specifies CASSFVGDSPLHF.

CDR3 in DNA: TGCAGTGTCGTTGGAGGCACTGAAGCTTTCTTT. Translated, it gives CSVVGGTEAFF. The chain recombines TRBV20-1 with TRBJ1-1, with unresolved D. Germline values: CDR1 DFQATT, CDR2 SNEGSKA (reference sequence). The ends were cut back, 7 bases at V and 4 bases at J, with 10 bases in the middle. This CDR3 is built from 11 residues.

CDR3 region: CASSLGPTGTDTQYF. CDR3 bases: TGTGCCAGCAGCTTGGGCCCGACAGGCACAGATACGCAGTATTTT. V and J are TRBV5-6 and TRBJ2-3, with a tentative D call TRBD1 (5 bases). The V end was cut by 0 bases, the J end by 1 base, with 9 bases between. The CDR3 is 15 amino acids. Looked up from germline, CDR1 is SGHDT and CDR2 is YYEEEE.

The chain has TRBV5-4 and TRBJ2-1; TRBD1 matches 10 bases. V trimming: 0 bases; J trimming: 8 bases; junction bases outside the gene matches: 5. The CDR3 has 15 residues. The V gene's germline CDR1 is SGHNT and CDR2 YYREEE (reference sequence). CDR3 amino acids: CASSLGGTGDHEQFF. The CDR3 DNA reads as TGTGCCAGCAGCTTGGGTGGGACAGGGGATCATGAGCAGTTCTTC.

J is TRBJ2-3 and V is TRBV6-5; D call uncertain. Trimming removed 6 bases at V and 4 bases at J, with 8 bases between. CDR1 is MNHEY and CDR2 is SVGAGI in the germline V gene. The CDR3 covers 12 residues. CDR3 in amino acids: CASSLPADTQYF. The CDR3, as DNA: TGTGCCAGCAGCCTCCCTGCAGATACGCAGTATTTT.

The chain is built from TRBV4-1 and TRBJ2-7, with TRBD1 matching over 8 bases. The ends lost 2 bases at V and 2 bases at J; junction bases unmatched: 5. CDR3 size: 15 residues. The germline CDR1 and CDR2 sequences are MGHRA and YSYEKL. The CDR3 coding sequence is TGCGCCAGCAGCCAATTTCAGGGGGCGGCCTACGAGCAGTACTTC. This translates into CASSQFQGAAYEQYF.

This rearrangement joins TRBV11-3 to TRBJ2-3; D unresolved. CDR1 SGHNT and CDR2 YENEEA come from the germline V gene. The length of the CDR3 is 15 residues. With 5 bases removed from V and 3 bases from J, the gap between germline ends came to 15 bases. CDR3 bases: TGTGCCAGCAGCCCGCGGACGGGCGCGACAGATACGCAGTATTTT. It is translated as CASSPRTGATDTQYF.

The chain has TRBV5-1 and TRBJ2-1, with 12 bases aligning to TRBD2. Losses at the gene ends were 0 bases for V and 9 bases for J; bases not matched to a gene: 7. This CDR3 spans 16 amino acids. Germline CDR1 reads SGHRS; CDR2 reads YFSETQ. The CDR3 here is CASSLVLTSGGGEQFF. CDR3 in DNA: TGCGCCAGCAGCTTGGTCTTGACTAGCGGGGGTGGTGAGCAGTTCTTC.

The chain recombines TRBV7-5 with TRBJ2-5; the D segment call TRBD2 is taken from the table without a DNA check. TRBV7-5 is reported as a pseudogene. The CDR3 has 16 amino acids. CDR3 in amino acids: CVRSWGEGLQPRTQYF. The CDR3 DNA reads TGTGTCAGAAGCTGGGGGGAAGGCCTCCAACCGAGGACCCAGTACTTC.

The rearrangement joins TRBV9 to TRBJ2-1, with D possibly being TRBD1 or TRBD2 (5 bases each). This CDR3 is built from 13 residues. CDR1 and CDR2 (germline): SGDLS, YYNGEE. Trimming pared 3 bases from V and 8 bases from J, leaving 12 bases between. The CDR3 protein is CASSGVRGYEQFF. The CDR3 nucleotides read TGTGCCAGCAGCGGGGTACGGGGCTATGAGCAGTTCTTC.

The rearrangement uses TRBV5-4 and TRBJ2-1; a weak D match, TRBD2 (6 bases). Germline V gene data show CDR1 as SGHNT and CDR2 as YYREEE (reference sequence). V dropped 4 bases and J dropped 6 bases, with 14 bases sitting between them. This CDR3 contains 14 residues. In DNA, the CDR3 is TGTGCCAGCAGCGTCCGAAACGGGGGCAATGAGCAGTTCTTC. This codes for CASSVRNGGNEQFF.

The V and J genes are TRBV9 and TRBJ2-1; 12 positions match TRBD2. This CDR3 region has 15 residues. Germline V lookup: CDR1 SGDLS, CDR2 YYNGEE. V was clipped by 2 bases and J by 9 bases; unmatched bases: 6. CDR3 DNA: TGTGCCAGCAGCGTCCTAGCGGGAGGGGACGCTGAGCAGTTCTTC. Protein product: CASSVLAGGDAEQFF.

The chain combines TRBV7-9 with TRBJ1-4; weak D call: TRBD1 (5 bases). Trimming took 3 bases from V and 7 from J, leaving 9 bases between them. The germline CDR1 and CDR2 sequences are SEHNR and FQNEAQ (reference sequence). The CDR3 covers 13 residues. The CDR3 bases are TGTGCCAGCAGCTTCAGGGATACTGAAAAACTGTTTTTT. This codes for CASSFRDTEKLFF. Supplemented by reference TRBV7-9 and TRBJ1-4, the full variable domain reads DTGVSQNPRHKITKRGQNVTFRCDPISEHNRLYWYRQTLGQGPEFLTYFQNEAQLEKSRLLSDRFSAERPKGSFSTLEIQRTEQGDSAMYLCASSFRDTEKLFFGSGTQLSVL.

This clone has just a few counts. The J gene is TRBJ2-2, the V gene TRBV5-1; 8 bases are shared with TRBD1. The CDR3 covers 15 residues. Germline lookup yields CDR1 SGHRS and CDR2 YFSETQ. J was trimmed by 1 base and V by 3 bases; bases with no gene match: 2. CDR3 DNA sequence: TGCGCCAGCAGCTGGGGACAGGTGAACACCGGGGAGCTGTTTTTT. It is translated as CASSWGQVNTGELFF.

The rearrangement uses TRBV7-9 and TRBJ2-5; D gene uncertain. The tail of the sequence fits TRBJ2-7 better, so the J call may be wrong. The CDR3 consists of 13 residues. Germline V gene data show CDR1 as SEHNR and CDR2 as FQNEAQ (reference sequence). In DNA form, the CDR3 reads TGTGCCAGCAGCTCCCCGGGTCTGTACGAGCAGTACTTC. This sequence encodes CASSSPGLYEQYF.

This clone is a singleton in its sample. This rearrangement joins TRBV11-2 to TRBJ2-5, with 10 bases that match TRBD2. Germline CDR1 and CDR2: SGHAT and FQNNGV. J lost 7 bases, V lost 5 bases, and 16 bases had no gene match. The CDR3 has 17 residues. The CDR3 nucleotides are TGTGCCAGCAGCCTAATGTCTAGCGGGAGCCTCCGGGGGACCCAGTACTTC. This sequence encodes CASSLMSSGSLRGTQYF.

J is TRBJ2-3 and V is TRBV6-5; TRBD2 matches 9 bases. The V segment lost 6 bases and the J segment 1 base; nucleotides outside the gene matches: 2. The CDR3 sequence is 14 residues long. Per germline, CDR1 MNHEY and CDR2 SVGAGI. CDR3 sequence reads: CASRASGGTDTQYF. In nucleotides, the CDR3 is TGTGCCAGCAGGGCTAGCGGGGGCACAGATACGCAGTATTTT.

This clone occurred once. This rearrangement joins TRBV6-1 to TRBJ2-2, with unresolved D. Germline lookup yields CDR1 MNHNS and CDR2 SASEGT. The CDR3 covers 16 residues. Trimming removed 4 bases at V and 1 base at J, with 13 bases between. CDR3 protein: CASSVMSSRNTGELFF. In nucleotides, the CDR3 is TGTGCCAGCAGTGTAATGAGCTCCCGGAACACCGGGGAGCTGTTTTTT.

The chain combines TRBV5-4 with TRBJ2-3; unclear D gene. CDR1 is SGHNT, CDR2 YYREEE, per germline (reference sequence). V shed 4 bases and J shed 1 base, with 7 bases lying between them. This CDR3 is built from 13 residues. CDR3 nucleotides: TGTGCCAGCAGCGTGACTGGCACAGATACGCAGTATTTT. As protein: CASSVTGTDTQYF.